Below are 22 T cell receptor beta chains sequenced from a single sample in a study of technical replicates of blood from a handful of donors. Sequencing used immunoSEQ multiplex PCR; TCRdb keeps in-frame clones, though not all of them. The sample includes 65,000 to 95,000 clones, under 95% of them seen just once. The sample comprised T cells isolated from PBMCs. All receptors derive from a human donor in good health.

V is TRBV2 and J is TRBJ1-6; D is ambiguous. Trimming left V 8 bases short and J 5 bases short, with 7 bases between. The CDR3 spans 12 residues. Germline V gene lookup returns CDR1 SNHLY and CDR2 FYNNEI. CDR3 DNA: TGTGCCAGCGAGAGAAATAATTCACCCCTCCACTTT. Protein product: CASERNNSPLHF.

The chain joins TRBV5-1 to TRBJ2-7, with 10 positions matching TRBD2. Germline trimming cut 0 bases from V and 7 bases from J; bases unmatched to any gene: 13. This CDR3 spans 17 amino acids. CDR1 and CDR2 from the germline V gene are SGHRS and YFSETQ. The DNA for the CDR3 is TGCGCCAGCAGCTTGGAGGGGCCTAGCGGGAGCTTGGGAGAGCAGTACTTC. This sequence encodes CASSLEGPSGSLGEQYF.

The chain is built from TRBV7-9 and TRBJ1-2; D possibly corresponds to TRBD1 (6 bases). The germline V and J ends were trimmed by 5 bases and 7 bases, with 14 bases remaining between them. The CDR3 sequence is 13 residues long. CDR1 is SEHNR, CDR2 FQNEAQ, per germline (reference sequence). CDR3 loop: CASSPGQSSGYTF. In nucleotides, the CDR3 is TGTGCCAGCAGCCCTGGACAGAGTTCTGGCTACACCTTC. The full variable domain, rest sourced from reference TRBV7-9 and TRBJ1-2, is DTGVSQNPRHKITKRGQNVTFRCDPISEHNRLYWYRQTLGQGPEFLTYFQNEAQLEKSRLLSDRFSAERPKGSFSTLEIQRTEQGDSAMYLCASSPGQSSGYTFGSGTRLTVV.

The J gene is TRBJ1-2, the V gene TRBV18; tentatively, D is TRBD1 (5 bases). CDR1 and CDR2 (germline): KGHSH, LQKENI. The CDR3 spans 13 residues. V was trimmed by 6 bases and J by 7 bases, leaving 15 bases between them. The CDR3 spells CASSVAGPAGYTF. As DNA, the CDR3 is TGTGCCAGCTCCGTGGCAGGGCCAGCTGGCTACACCTTC.

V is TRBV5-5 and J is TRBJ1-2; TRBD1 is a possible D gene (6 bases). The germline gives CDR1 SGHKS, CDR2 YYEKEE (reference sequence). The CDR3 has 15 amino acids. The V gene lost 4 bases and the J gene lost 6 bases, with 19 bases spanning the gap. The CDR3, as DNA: TGTGCCAGCAGCAGCATTCCCCAGGGGACGGATGGCTACACCTTC. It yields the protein CASSSIPQGTDGYTF.

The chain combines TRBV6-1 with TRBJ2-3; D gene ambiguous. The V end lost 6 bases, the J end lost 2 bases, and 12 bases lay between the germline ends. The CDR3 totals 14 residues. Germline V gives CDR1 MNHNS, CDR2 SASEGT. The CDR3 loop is CASRPRDFTDTQYF. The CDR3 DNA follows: TGTGCCAGCAGGCCCCGAGATTTCACAGATACGCAGTATTTT.

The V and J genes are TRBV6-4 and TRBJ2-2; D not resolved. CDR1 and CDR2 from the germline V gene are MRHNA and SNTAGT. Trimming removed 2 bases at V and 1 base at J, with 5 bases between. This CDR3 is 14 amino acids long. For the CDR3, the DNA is TGTGCCAGCAGTGACCTAGGGAACACCGGGGAGCTGTTTTTT. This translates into CASSDLGNTGELFF.

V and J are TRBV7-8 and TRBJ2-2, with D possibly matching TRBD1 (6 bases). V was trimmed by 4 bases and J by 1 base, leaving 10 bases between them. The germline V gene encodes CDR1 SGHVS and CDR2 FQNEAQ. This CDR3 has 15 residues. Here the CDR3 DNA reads TGTGCCAGCAGCTGGACAGACGAGAACACCGGGGAGCTGTTTTTT. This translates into CASSWTDENTGELFF.

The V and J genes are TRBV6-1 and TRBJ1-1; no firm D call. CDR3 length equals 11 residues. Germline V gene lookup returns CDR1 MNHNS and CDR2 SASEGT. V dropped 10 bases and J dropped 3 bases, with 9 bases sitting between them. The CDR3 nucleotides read TGTGCCACCCGACTGGACACTGAAGCTTTCTTT. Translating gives CATRLDTEAFF.

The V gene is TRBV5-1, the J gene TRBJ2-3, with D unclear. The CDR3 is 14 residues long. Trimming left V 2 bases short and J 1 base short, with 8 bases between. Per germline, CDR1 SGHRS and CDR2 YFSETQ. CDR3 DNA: TGCGCCAGCAGCTTCGGCGGCCGCACAGATACGCAGTATTTT. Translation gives CASSFGGRTDTQYF.

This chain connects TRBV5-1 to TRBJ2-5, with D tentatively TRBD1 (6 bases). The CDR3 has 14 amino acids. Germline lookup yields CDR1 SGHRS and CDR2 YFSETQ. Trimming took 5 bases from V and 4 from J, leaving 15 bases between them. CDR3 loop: CASSRDKTSETQYF. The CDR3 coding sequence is TGCGCCAGCAGTAGGGACAAAACCTCAGAGACCCAGTACTTC. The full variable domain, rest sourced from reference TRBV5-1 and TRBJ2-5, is KAGVTQTPRYLIKTRGQQVTLSCSPISGHRSVSWYQQTPGQGLQFLFEYFSETQRNKGNFPGRFSGRQFSNSRSEMNVSTLELGDSALYLCASSRDKTSETQYFGPGTRLLVL.

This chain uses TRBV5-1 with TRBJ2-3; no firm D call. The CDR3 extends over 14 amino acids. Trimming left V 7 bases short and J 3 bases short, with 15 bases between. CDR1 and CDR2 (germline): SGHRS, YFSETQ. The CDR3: CASDNQPGTDTQYF. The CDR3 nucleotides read TGCGCCAGCGACAACCAGCCTGGAACAGATACGCAGTATTTT.

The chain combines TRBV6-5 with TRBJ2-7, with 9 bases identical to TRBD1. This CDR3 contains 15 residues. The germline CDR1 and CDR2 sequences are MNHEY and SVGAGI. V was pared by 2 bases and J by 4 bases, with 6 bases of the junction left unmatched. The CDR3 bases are TGTGCCAGCAGTTACACCCCGGGACAGGGTTACGAGCAGTACTTC. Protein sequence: CASSYTPGQGYEQYF.

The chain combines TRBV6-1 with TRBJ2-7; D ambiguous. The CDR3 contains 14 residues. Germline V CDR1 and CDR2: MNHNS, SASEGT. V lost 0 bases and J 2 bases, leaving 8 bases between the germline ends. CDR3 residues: CASSEADATYEQYF. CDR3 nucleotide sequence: TGTGCCAGCAGTGAAGCAGATGCTACCTACGAGCAGTACTTC.

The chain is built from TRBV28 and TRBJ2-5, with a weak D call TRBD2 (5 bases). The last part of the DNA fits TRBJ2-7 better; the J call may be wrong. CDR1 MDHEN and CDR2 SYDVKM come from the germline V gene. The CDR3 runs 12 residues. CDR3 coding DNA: TGTGCCAGCAGTTTGGGAGTCGACGAGCAGTACTTC. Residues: CASSLGVDEQYF.

CDR3 DNA: TGTGCCAGCAGGAGGACTACTGGAAACACCATATATTTT. The encoded protein is CASRRTTGNTIYF. This sequence joins TRBV2 and TRBJ1-3; D ambiguous. The V gene lost 6 bases and the J gene lost 2 bases, with 8 bases spanning the gap. Germline V CDR1 and CDR2: SNHLY, FYNNEI. This CDR3 is built from 13 residues.

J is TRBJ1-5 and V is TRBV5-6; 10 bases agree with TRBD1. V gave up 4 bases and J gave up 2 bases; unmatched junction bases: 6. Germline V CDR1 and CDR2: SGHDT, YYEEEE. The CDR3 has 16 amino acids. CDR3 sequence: CASSPGQGEGNQPQHF. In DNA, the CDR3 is TGTGCCAGCAGCCCCGGACAGGGGGAGGGCAATCAGCCCCAGCATTTT.

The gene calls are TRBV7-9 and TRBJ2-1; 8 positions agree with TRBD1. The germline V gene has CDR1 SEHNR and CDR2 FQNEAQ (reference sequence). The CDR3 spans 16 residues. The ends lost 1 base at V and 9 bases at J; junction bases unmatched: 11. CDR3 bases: TGTGCCAGCAGCTTAGATGGTTGGCAGGGGGCAGGTGAGCAGTTCTTC. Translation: CASSLDGWQGAGEQFF.

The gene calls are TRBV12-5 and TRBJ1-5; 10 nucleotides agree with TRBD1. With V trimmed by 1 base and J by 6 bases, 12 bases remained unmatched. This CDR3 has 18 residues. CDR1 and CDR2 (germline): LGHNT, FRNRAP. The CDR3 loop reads CASGLAIGTGVSVQPQHF. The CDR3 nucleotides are TGTGCTAGTGGTTTGGCTATTGGGACAGGGGTATCCGTTCAGCCCCAGCATTTT.

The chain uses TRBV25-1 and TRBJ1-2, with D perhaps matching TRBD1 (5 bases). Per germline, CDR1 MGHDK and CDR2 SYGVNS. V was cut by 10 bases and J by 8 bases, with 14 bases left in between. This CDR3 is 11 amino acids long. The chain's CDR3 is CATRGGAGYTF. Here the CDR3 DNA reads TGTGCCACGCGGGGAGGGGCAGGCTACACCTTC.

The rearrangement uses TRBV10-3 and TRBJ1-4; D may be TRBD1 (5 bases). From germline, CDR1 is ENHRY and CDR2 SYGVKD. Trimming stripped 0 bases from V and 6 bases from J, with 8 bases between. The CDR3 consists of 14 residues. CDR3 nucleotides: TGTGCCATCAGTGAGTCGCAGGGTGATGAAAAACTGTTTTTT. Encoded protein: CAISESQGDEKLFF.

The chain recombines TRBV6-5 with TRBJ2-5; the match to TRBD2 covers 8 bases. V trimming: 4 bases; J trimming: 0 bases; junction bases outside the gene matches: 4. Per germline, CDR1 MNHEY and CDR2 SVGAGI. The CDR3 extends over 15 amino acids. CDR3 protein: CASSSRGRNQETQYF. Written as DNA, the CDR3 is TGTGCCAGCAGTTCCCGCGGGAGGAACCAAGAGACCCAGTACTTC.